This T cell receptor beta chain was sequenced during a study of shared clonotypes between healthy human individuals. Study in general: Donors had three CD4 naive, three CD4 memory, two CD8 naive and one CD8 memory plate apiece.

Trimming shortened V by 7 bases and J by 0 bases, and 10 bases separated the two germline ends. Per germline, CDR1 SNHLY and CDR2 FYNNEI. The CDR3 has 13 amino acids. It was CD45RO-negative cells, positively selected for CCR7, that made up naive CD8 cells, with terminally differentiated effector memory CD45RA+ cells excluded. Sequenced by immunoSEQ multiplex PCR; TCRdb stores in-frame clones only, minus some. The sample consists of some 2 million clones, about 95% of them appearing once. The V gene is TRBV2, the J gene TRBJ2-7; D is unclear. The sequence derives from a man in his late teens or twenties in good health. The sample consisted of naive CD8+ T cells sorted from blood. CDR3 sequence: CASTHGSSYEQYF. The CDR3 DNA follows: TGTGCCAGCACCCACGGCTCCTCCTACGAGCAGTACTTC.